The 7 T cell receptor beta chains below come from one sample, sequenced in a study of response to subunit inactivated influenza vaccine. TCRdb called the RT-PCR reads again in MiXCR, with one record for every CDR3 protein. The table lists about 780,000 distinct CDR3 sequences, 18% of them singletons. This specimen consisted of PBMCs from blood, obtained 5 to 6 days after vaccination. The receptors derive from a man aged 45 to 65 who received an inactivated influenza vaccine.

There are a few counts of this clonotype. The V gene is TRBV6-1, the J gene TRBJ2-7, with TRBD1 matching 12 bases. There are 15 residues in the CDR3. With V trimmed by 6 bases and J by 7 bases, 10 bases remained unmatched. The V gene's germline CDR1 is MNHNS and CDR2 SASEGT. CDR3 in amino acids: CASRPAGTGGNEQYF. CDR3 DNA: TGTGCCAGCAGACCAGCCGGGACAGGGGGCAATGAGCAGTACTTC.

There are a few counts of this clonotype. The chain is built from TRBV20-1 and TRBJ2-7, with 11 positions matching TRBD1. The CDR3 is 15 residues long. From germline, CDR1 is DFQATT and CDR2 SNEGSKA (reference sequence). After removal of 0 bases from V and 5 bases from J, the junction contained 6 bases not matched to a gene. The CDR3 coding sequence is TGCAGTGCTAGAGATGCGGACAGGGGGCTCGACGAGCAGTACTTC. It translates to CSARDADRGLDEQYF.

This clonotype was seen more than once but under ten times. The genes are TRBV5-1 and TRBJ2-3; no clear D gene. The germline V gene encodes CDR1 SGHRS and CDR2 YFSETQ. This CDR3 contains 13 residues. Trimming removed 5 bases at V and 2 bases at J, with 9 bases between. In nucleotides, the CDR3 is TGCGCCAGCAGTATACAGTACACAGATACGCAGTATTTT. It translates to CASSIQYTDTQYF.

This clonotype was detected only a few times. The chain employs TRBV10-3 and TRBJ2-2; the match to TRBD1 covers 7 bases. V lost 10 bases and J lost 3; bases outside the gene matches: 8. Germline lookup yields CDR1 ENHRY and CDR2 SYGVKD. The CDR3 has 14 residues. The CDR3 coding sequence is TGTGCCACCGGAGAACAGGGGTACACCGGGGAGCTGTTTTTT. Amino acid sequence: CATGEQGYTGELFF.

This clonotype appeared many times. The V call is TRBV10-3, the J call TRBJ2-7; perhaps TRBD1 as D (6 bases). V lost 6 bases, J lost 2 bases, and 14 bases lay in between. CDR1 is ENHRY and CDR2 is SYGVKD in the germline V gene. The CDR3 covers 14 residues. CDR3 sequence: CAIRSDRLTYEQYF. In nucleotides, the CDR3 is TGTGCCATCAGGTCCGACAGGTTAACCTACGAGCAGTACTTC.

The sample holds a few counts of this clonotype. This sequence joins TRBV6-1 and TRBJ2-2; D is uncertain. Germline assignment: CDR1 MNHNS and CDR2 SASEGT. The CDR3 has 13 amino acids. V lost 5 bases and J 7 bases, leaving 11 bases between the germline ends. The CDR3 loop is CASSPTPYGELFF. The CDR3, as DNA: TGTGCCAGCAGTCCCACCCCATACGGGGAGCTGTTTTTT.

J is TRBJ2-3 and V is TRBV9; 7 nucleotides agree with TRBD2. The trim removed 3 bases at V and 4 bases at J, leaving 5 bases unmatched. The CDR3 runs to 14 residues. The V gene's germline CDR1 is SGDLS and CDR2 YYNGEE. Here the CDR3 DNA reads TGTGCCAGCAGCGCGAGTGGGAGGGCAGATACGCAGTATTTT. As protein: CASSASGRADTQYF. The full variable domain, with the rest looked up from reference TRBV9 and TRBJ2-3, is DSGVTQTPKHLITATGQRVTLRCSPRSGDLSVYWYQQSLDQGLQFLIQYYNGEERAKGNILERFSAQQFPDLHSELNLSSLELGDSALYFCASSASGRADTQYFGPGTRLTVL.